Presented here are 32 T cell receptor beta chains from one specimen sequenced in a study of cytomegalovirus exposure and HLA in healthy donors. The PCR had 60 Vbeta and 13 Jbeta primers. Libraries were prepared by immunoSEQ multiplex PCR; TCRdb keeps only in-frame clonotypes and omits some of them. The sample has over 150,000 clones, about 83% seen once. The sequencing input was PBMCs. The receptors here all came from a girl aged 10 to 17 in good health and CMV-seropositive.

The gene calls are TRBV7-9 and TRBJ1-1; TRBD1 might be the D (5 bases). CDR3 length: 15 amino acids. Germline CDR1 SEHNR, CDR2 FQNEAQ (reference sequence). V lost 0 bases and J lost 3, with 11 bases in between. Written as DNA, the CDR3 is TGTGCCAGCAGCTTAGCGTTTCAGGGTGACACTGAAGCTTTCTTT. Amino acid sequence: CASSLAFQGDTEAFF.

This chain links TRBV5-1 with TRBJ2-5, with 8 nucleotides matching TRBD1. Germline loops: CDR1 SGHRS, CDR2 YFSETQ. This CDR3 contains 15 residues. The trim removed 4 bases at V and 5 bases at J, leaving 10 bases unmatched. The CDR3 sequence is CASSQQGALEETQYF. DNA of the CDR3: TGCGCCAGCAGCCAGCAGGGGGCGCTGGAGGAGACCCAGTACTTC.

This clone has only a few counts. Written as DNA, the CDR3 is TGCGCCAGCTCCAAGGGCAGCGGGGGGCCGGGAAATGAGCAGTTCTTC. Its protein product is CASSKGSGGPGNEQFF. The rearrangement links TRBV10-1 to TRBJ2-1, with TRBD2 identical over 9 bases. This CDR3 has 16 amino acids. With 8 bases clipped from V and 7 bases from J, the junction kept 15 bases outside the gene matches. CDR1 is WNHNN and CDR2 is SYGVQD in the germline V gene (reference sequence).

The rearrangement uses TRBV19 and TRBJ2-7; the match to TRBD1 covers 10 bases. There are 14 residues in the CDR3. J gave up 6 bases and V 11 bases, and 13 bases lay outside the gene matches. Germline V CDR1 and CDR2: LNHDA, SQIVND (reference sequence). Here the CDR3 reads CASRAGQGNGEQYF. The DNA of the CDR3 is TGTGCCTCCCGGGCGGGACAGGGGAACGGCGAGCAGTACTTC.

V gene TRBV7-8 combines with J gene TRBJ1-2, with no clear D. Germline V CDR1 and CDR2: SGHVS, FQNEAQ. The CDR3 covers 13 residues. V was pared by 0 bases and J by 6 bases, with 8 bases between. CDR3 region: CASSLARWDGYTF. In DNA, the CDR3 is TGTGCCAGCAGCTTAGCGCGGTGGGATGGCTACACCTTC.

This CDR3 reads CASSLRQGLLGTGELFF. Here the CDR3 DNA reads TGTGCCAGCAGCCTTAGACAGGGTCTTCTGGGCACCGGGGAGCTGTTTTTT. The V call is TRBV9, the J call TRBJ2-2, with TRBD1 matching 7 bases. V lost 4 bases and J lost 4; bases outside the gene matches: 13. This CDR3 comprises 17 residues. In germline, CDR1 is SGDLS, CDR2 YYNGEE.

This chain connects TRBV6-1 to TRBJ1-1; 8 bases match TRBD1. The CDR3 loop spans 19 amino acids. In germline, CDR1 is MNHNS, CDR2 SASEGT. The ends lost 1 base at V and 3 bases at J; junction bases unmatched: 16. CDR3 sequence (DNA): TGTGCCAGCAGTGAAGTATCGAGGCCGGACAGGGTCATCCACACTGAAGCTTTCTTT. Protein: CASSEVSRPDRVIHTEAFF.

The rearrangement uses TRBV29-1 and TRBJ2-5; the D gene is possibly TRBD1 (6 bases). V shed 7 bases and J shed 4 bases, with 13 bases lying between them. The CDR3 spans 12 residues. Germline CDR1 reads SQVTM; CDR2 reads ANQGSEA. CDR3 DNA: TGCAGCGCCGCTTGCAGGGGAGAGACCCAGTACTTC. Protein: CSAACRGETQYF.

The rearrangement links TRBV7-9 to TRBJ2-1; D is ambiguous. Germline loops: CDR1 SEHNR, CDR2 FQNEAQ (reference sequence). This CDR3 region has 12 residues. V was cut by 0 bases and J by 8 bases, with 5 bases left in between. CDR3 sequence: CASSLAIDEQFF. The CDR3, as DNA: TGTGCCAGCAGCTTAGCCATAGATGAGCAGTTCTTC.

The rearrangement links TRBV7-2 to TRBJ2-3; TRBD2 might be the D (7 bases). Between the trimmed V and J ends, which lost 5 bases and 1 base, there was a span of 13 bases. The germline CDR1 and CDR2 sequences are SGHTA and FQGNSA. This CDR3 is 15 amino acids long. CDR3: CASSTDGGRTDTQYF. The DNA of the CDR3 is TGTGCCAGCAGCACGGACGGGGGGCGCACAGATACGCAGTATTTT.

The rearrangement joins TRBV5-1 to TRBJ1-2; D remains unclear. V lost 5 bases and J lost 8, with 16 bases in between. The CDR3 runs to 13 residues. Germline-derived CDR1 and CDR2 are SGHRS and YFSETQ. DNA of the CDR3: TGCGCCAGCAGGCTGTCCGGGGTTAACGGCTACACCTTC. Its translation is CASRLSGVNGYTF.

This chain connects TRBV15 to TRBJ2-7; D not resolved. Trimming left V 1 base short and J 0 bases short, with 10 bases between. The germline V gene has CDR1 LNHNV and CDR2 YYDKDF (reference sequence). The CDR3 has 15 residues. CDR3 loop: CATSRAPGSSYEQYF. DNA for the CDR3: TGTGCCACCAGCAGAGCCCCCGGTAGCTCCTACGAGCAGTACTTC.

The chain uses TRBV4-1 and TRBJ2-7; 12 nucleotides agree with TRBD2. This CDR3 is 15 amino acids long. Trimming cost V 7 bases and J 0 bases; bases outside gene matches: 4. Germline-derived CDR1 and CDR2 are MGHRA and YSYEKL. CDR3 DNA: TGCGCCAGCAACCCGACTAGCGGGAGCTCCTACGAGCAGTACTTC. Its protein product is CASNPTSGSSYEQYF.

This clone was counted a single time. The rearrangement joins TRBV4-2 to TRBJ2-3; 9 bases are shared with TRBD1. V lost 4 bases to trimming and J lost 9 bases; unmatched junction nucleotides: 23. Germline loops: CDR1 LGHNA, CDR2 YNFKEQ. This CDR3 has 19 amino acids. CDR3 coding DNA: TGTGCCAGCAGCCCCACCCCGCCAACCGGGACAGGGTATAGATACACGCAGTATTTT. It specifies CASSPTPPTGTGYRYTQYF.

J is TRBJ2-1 and V is TRBV19, with TRBD2 identical over 12 bases. The trim removed 0 bases at V and 7 bases at J, leaving 1 base unmatched. Germline V gene lookup returns CDR1 LNHDA and CDR2 SQIVND (reference sequence). CDR3 length: 15 residues. The CDR3 DNA follows: TGTGCCAGTAGTATAGAACTAGCGGGGGGAAATGAGCAGTTCTTC. Amino acid sequence: CASSIELAGGNEQFF.

This chain links TRBV2 with TRBJ2-3, with D maybe TRBD2 (5 bases). The V and J ends lost 4 bases and 2 bases respectively, with 13 bases between them. Per the germline V gene, CDR1 is SNHLY and CDR2 is FYNNEI. The CDR3 consists of 15 residues. The CDR3 loop is CASSGGRGDTDTQYF. The CDR3 nucleotides are TGTGCCAGCAGTGGTGGCCGGGGAGACACAGATACGCAGTATTTT. Based on the CDR3 plus reference TRBV2 and TRBJ2-3, the full variable domain is EPEVTQTPSHQVTQMGQEVILRCVPISNHLYFYWYRQILGQKVEFLVSFYNNEISEKSEIFDDQFSVERPDGSNFTLKIRSTKLEDSAMYFCASSGGRGDTDTQYFGPGTRLTVL.

This clone was counted a few times. CDR3 loop: CASSRGTQGPLNQPQHF. DNA for the CDR3: TGCGCCAGCAGCCGCGGAACACAGGGACCGCTCAATCAGCCCCAGCATTTT. The chain is built from TRBV4-1 and TRBJ1-5; TRBD1 is a possible D gene (6 bases). V was shortened by 4 bases and J by 3 bases, with 19 bases between the two germline ends. Germline values: CDR1 MGHRA, CDR2 YSYEKL. The CDR3 sequence is 17 residues long.

The J gene is TRBJ1-6, the V gene TRBV18; 7 bases match TRBD1. CDR3 length: 14 amino acids. J lost 8 bases, V lost 3 bases, and 4 bases had no gene match. CDR1 is KGHSH, CDR2 LQKENI, per germline. CDR3 sequence reads: CASSPGQVDSPLHF. In DNA, the CDR3 is TGTGCCAGCTCACCTGGACAGGTCGATTCACCCCTCCACTTT.

This chain connects TRBV4-1 to TRBJ2-3; 12 bases align to TRBD2. CDR1 and CDR2 from the germline V gene are MGHRA and YSYEKL. The CDR3 sequence is 19 residues long. V lost 0 bases and J lost 3; bases outside the gene matches: 10. In DNA, the CDR3 is TGCGCCAGCAGCCAAGACCGACTTTCTAGCGGGGGGGCTACAGATACGCAGTATTTT. This gives the protein CASSQDRLSSGGATDTQYF.

V gene TRBV5-4 combines with J gene TRBJ1-1; 7 bases agree with TRBD1. Germline V lookup: CDR1 SGHNT, CDR2 YYREEE (reference sequence). V was pared by 3 bases and J by 8 bases, with 10 bases of the junction left unmatched. The CDR3 contains 14 residues. CDR3 coding DNA: TGTGCCAGCAGCTATGGACAGGCCAGGAAAGAAGCTTTCTTT. Translating it yields CASSYGQARKEAFF. The variable domain in full, with the rest retrieved from reference TRBV5-4 and TRBJ1-1, is ETGVTQSPTHLIKTRGQQVTLRCSSQSGHNTVSWYQQALGQGPQFIFQYYREEENGRGNFPPRFSGLQFPNYSSELNVNALELDDSALYLCASSYGQARKEAFFGQGTRLTVV.

V gene TRBV7-2 combines with J gene TRBJ1-1, with D possibly matching TRBD1 (5 bases). Looked up from germline, CDR1 is SGHTA and CDR2 is FQGNSA. V was cut by 4 bases and J by 5 bases, with 8 bases left in between. The CDR3 loop spans 12 amino acids. CDR3 nucleotide sequence: TGTGCCAGCAGCTCCGGGGGAACTGAAGCTTTCTTT. This translates into CASSSGGTEAFF.

This clone showed up just once. This chain uses TRBV12-5 with TRBJ2-1; TRBD1 agrees at 9 bases. CDR3 length: 17 residues. J gave up 1 base and V 5 bases, and 9 bases lay outside the gene matches. CDR1 LGHNT and CDR2 FRNRAP come from the germline V gene. CDR3 nucleotides: TGTGCTAGTGGTCCTCCGATCGGGACAGGGTCCTACAATGAGCAGTTCTTC. Amino acid sequence: CASGPPIGTGSYNEQFF.

This chain connects TRBV2 to TRBJ2-7; D unclear. This CDR3 has 14 amino acids. Per germline, CDR1 SNHLY and CDR2 FYNNEI. V lost 5 bases and J 2 bases, leaving 13 bases between the germline ends. CDR3 sequence (DNA): TGTGCCAGCAGTCGAGACAACCTACCCTACGAGCAGTACTTC. Its translation is CASSRDNLPYEQYF. The full variable domain, with the rest looked up from reference TRBV2 and TRBJ2-7, is EPEVTQTPSHQVTQMGQEVILRCVPISNHLYFYWYRQILGQKVEFLVSFYNNEISEKSEIFDDQFSVERPDGSNFTLKIRSTKLEDSAMYFCASSRDNLPYEQYFGPGTRLTVT.

The chain links TRBV20-1 to TRBJ1-1, with unresolved D. In germline, CDR1 is DFQATT, CDR2 SNEGSKA (reference sequence). The CDR3 has 11 residues. Trimming shortened V by 5 bases and J by 1 base, and 5 bases separated the two germline ends. CDR3: CSAPQNTEAFF. CDR3 sequence (DNA): TGCAGTGCTCCACAGAACACTGAAGCTTTCTTT.

The chain recombines TRBV19 with TRBJ2-1; tentatively, D is TRBD2 (6 bases). CDR1 and CDR2 from the germline V gene are LNHDA and SQIVND (reference sequence). The V end was cut by 3 bases, the J end by 7 bases, with 13 bases between. The CDR3 is made up of 14 amino acids. The CDR3 here is CASSIKGGGNEQFF. The CDR3 DNA follows: TGTGCCAGTAGTATCAAGGGAGGAGGGAATGAGCAGTTCTTC.

A few counts support this clone. The chain employs TRBV19 and TRBJ1-6; 12 nucleotides agree with TRBD1. This CDR3 is 17 amino acids long. With 7 bases clipped from V and 7 bases from J, the junction kept 11 bases outside the gene matches. Germline loops: CDR1 LNHDA, CDR2 SQIVND (reference sequence). DNA of the CDR3: TGTGCCAGTACCCGGGACAGGGGGCTGGCCGGAAATTCACCCCTCCACTTT. It encodes CASTRDRGLAGNSPLHF.

This chain joins TRBV9 and TRBJ2-5; 10 bases agree with TRBD1. Germline CDR1 SGDLS, CDR2 YYNGEE. With V trimmed by 3 bases and J by 4 bases, 6 bases remained unmatched. CDR3 length equals 15 residues. In DNA form, the CDR3 reads TGTGCCAGCAGCGCACGGACAGGGGGTTTAGAGACCCAGTACTTC. This gives the protein CASSARTGGLETQYF.

This rearrangement joins TRBV18 to TRBJ2-7; D call uncertain. V was trimmed by 2 bases and J by 5 bases, leaving 10 bases between them. The CDR3 sequence is 13 residues long. Germline CDR1 reads KGHSH; CDR2 reads LQKENI. The CDR3 nucleotides are TGTGCCAGCTCACCAGATCGGAGTCACGAGCAGTACTTC. Translating gives CASSPDRSHEQYF.

This clone was seen just once. The chain carries TRBV5-1 and TRBJ1-3; D possibly corresponds to TRBD1 (5 bases). CDR1 is SGHRS and CDR2 is YFSETQ in the germline V gene. V lost 0 bases to trimming and J lost 3 bases, with 10 bases between them. This CDR3 region has 15 residues. DNA of the CDR3: TGCGCCAGCAGCTTGGAAGGCAGGGATGGAAACACCATATATTTT. Translation: CASSLEGRDGNTIYF.

CDR3 nucleotide sequence: TGTGCCAGCACCCGACAGGGGAGCACAGATACGCAGTATTTT. Translating gives CASTRQGSTDTQYF. The chain couples TRBV9 to TRBJ2-3, with TRBD1 matching over 8 bases. Per the germline V gene, CDR1 is SGDLS and CDR2 is YYNGEE. This CDR3 has 14 amino acids. J lost 0 bases, V lost 6 bases, and 3 bases had no gene match.

The V and J genes are TRBV29-1 and TRBJ2-1; 7 bases fit TRBD1. The trim removed 0 bases at V and 0 bases at J, leaving 2 bases unmatched. Germline assignment: CDR1 SQVTM and CDR2 ANQGSEA. The CDR3 length is 15 residues. CDR3 in DNA: TGCAGCGTTGAAGATGACAGGGACTCCTACAATGAGCAGTTCTTC. It specifies CSVEDDRDSYNEQFF.

This rearrangement joins TRBV6-5 to TRBJ1-1, with D maybe TRBD1 (6 bases). Germline CDR1 and CDR2: MNHEY and SVGAGI. V was clipped by 9 bases and J by 1 base, with 12 bases between them. This CDR3 is 13 amino acids long. For the CDR3, the DNA is TGTGCCAGTCTGAGGACAGAGAACACTGAAGCTTTCTTT. Protein sequence: CASLRTENTEAFF.